A single sample gave rise to the 22 T cell receptor beta chains below, sequenced in a study of cytomegalovirus exposure and HLA in healthy donors. The PCR made use of 60 Vbeta and 13 Jbeta primers. Profiled with immunoSEQ multiplex PCR; TCRdb holds only in-frame clones, not every one. The repertoire table contains some 160,000 clones. Sequencing was performed on PBMCs. The receptors shown here come from a man aged 25-45 years in good health and CMV-seronegative.

The chain employs TRBV19 and TRBJ2-1; 7 bases align to TRBD2. This CDR3 has 14 amino acids. Germline assignment: CDR1 LNHDA and CDR2 SQIVND (reference sequence). V lost 7 bases, J lost 0 bases, and 3 bases stayed unmatched. CDR3: CASNLAVSYNEQFF. The CDR3 coding sequence is TGTGCCAGTAATCTAGCGGTCTCCTACAATGAGCAGTTCTTC.

This sequence joins TRBV11-3 and TRBJ2-1, with D perhaps TRBD2 (5 bases). CDR3 length equals 12 residues. Trimming cost V 1 base and J 10 bases, with 8 bases left between them. Germline CDR1 SGHNT, CDR2 YENEEA. CDR3 sequence: CASSLGSDEQFF. For the CDR3, the DNA is TGTGCCAGCAGCTTAGGTAGCGACGAGCAGTTCTTC. The whole variable domain, remainder taken from reference TRBV11-3 and TRBJ2-1, is EAGVVQSPRYKIIEKKQPVAFWCNPISGHNTLYWYLQNLGQGPELLIRYENEEAVDDSQLPKDRFSAERLKGVDSTLKIQPAELGDSAVYLCASSLGSDEQFFGPGTRLTVL.

This chain uses TRBV27 with TRBJ2-6, with D hard to call. Trimming pared 7 bases from V and 4 bases from J, leaving 11 bases between. CDR3 size: 14 residues. The germline CDR1 and CDR2 sequences are MNHEY and SMNVEV (reference sequence). CDR3 sequence: CASMRQPGANVLTF. CDR3 sequence (DNA): TGTGCCAGCATGAGGCAGCCAGGGGCCAACGTCCTGACTTTC.

The genes are TRBV28 and TRBJ2-3; 7 bases match TRBD1. Germline-derived CDR1 and CDR2 are MDHEN and SYDVKM. CDR3 length equals 14 residues. V dropped 7 bases and J dropped 2; count of bases not matched to a gene: 6. The CDR3 coding sequence is TGTGCCAGCACCCTACAGGGGACCACAGATACGCAGTATTTT. Translating gives CASTLQGTTDTQYF.

The chain links TRBV7-2 to TRBJ1-2, with D maybe TRBD1 (6 bases). This CDR3 is 12 amino acids long. Germline V gene lookup returns CDR1 SGHTA and CDR2 FQGNSA. The V gene lost 3 bases and the J gene lost 5 bases, with 7 bases spanning the gap. In nucleotides, the CDR3 is TGTGCCAGCAGCTTGCAGGGGTATGGCTACACCTTC. This sequence encodes CASSLQGYGYTF.

The V gene is TRBV5-1, the J gene TRBJ1-1; possibly TRBD1 for D (5 bases). Trimming cost V 3 bases and J 2 bases, with 8 bases left between them. The length of the CDR3 is 13 residues. CDR1 is SGHRS and CDR2 is YFSETQ in the germline V gene. This chain's CDR3 is CASSSGDNTEAFF. DNA for the CDR3: TGCGCCAGCAGCTCGGGGGATAACACTGAAGCTTTCTTT.

V and J are TRBV10-3 and TRBJ2-2; 7 bases align to TRBD1. V lost 7 bases, J lost 3 bases, and 5 bases stayed unmatched. This CDR3 has 14 amino acids. Germline V gene lookup returns CDR1 ENHRY and CDR2 SYGVKD. For the CDR3, the DNA is TGTGCCATCAAGGGGGCGTCGGACACCGGGGAGCTGTTTTTT. It codes for CAIKGASDTGELFF.

The chain couples TRBV5-1 to TRBJ2-7; 10 nucleotides agree with TRBD1. CDR1 and CDR2 from the germline V gene are SGHRS and YFSETQ. This CDR3 comprises 14 residues. With V trimmed by 6 bases and J by 0 bases, 3 bases remained unmatched. The CDR3 coding sequence is TGCGCCAGCACCCGGGACAGGGGCTCCTACGAGCAGTACTTC. It translates to CASTRDRGSYEQYF. The complete variable domain, with remaining parts taken from reference TRBV5-1 and TRBJ2-7, reads KAGVTQTPRYLIKTRGQQVTLSCSPISGHRSVSWYQQTPGQGLQFLFEYFSETQRNKGNFPGRFSGRQFSNSRSEMNVSTLELGDSALYLCASTRDRGSYEQYFGPGTRLTVT.

This rearrangement joins TRBV7-9 to TRBJ2-5; 8 nucleotides match TRBD2. The CDR3 is made up of 16 amino acids. The V segment lost 6 bases and the J segment 5 bases; nucleotides outside the gene matches: 14. Germline lookup yields CDR1 SEHNR and CDR2 FQNEAQ (reference sequence). This chain's CDR3 is CASRQKNGRAWETQYF. The CDR3 nucleotides read TGTGCCAGCAGACAAAAGAACGGGAGGGCCTGGGAGACCCAGTACTTC.

The gene calls are TRBV28 and TRBJ1-1; possibly TRBD1 for D (5 bases). The CDR3 runs to 14 residues. V was trimmed by 5 bases and J by 7 bases, leaving 17 bases between them. Germline V lookup: CDR1 MDHEN, CDR2 SYDVKM. The CDR3 region has the DNA TGTGCCAGCAGTCCCCACCCAGGGACTGGTGAAGCTTTCTTT. Its translation: CASSPHPGTGEAFF.

As DNA, the CDR3 is TGCGCCAGCACCAGGACTAGCGGGAGTGGGGAGACCCAGTACTTC. It yields the protein CASTRTSGSGETQYF. The genes are TRBV5-1 and TRBJ2-5; 13 bases map to TRBD2. Germline loops: CDR1 SGHRS, CDR2 YFSETQ. Trimming removed 6 bases from V and 5 bases from J; junction bases left unmatched: 7. The CDR3 is 15 amino acids.

The V call is TRBV6-6, the J call TRBJ2-1; TRBD2 aligns across 10 bases. The CDR3 is 16 residues long. CDR1 and CDR2 (germline): MNHNY, SVGAGI (reference sequence). The ends lost 6 bases at V and 2 bases at J; junction bases unmatched: 7. CDR3 amino acids: CASRPGLAEAYNEQFF. DNA for the CDR3: TGTGCCAGCAGACCCGGACTAGCGGAGGCCTACAATGAGCAGTTCTTC.

This chain uses TRBV9 with TRBJ2-1; a possible D gene is TRBD2 (6 bases). CDR1 is SGDLS and CDR2 is YYNGEE in the germline V gene. Trimming left V 0 bases short and J 0 bases short, with 10 bases between. The CDR3 has 16 residues. CDR3 in DNA: TGTGCCAGCAGCGTAGGTCCGGGAGTCTCCTACAATGAGCAGTTCTTC. As protein: CASSVGPGVSYNEQFF.

This clone is classed as medium-sized (0.01 to 0.1%) by frequency. V gene TRBV10-1 combines with J gene TRBJ2-1; 11 bases align to TRBD2. With 3 bases clipped from V and 8 bases from J, the junction kept 3 bases outside the gene matches. Germline lookup yields CDR1 WNHNN and CDR2 SYGVQD (reference sequence). The CDR3 has 14 amino acids. The CDR3 bases are TGCGCCAGCAGTGATACTAGCGGGAGCGATGAGCAGTTCTTC. It is translated as CASSDTSGSDEQFF.

For this clone: One end of the junction varies from germline; a read error may be responsible. The chain employs TRBV5-1 and TRBJ1-1; D uncertain. CDR1 and CDR2 from the germline V gene are SGHRS and YFSETQ. This CDR3 has 15 residues. The chain's CDR3 is CASSASEGGFTEAFF. In nucleotides, the CDR3 is TGTGCCAGCAGCGCCTCGGAGGGAGGGTTCACTGAAGCTTTCTTT. The full variable domain, with the rest looked up from reference TRBV5-1 and TRBJ1-1, is KAGVTQTPRYLIKTRGQQVTLSCSPISGHRSVSWYQQTPGQGLQFLFEYFSETQRNKGNFPGRFSGRQFSNSRSEMNVSTLELGDSALYLCASSASEGGFTEAFFGQGTRLTVV.

The chain recombines TRBV6-5 with TRBJ1-1; no reliable D call. There are 15 residues in the CDR3. With 6 bases removed from V and 0 bases from J, the gap between germline ends came to 14 bases. Per germline, CDR1 MNHEY and CDR2 SVGAGI. CDR3 in amino acids: CASSPYTPLNTEAFF. The CDR3 DNA sequence: TGTGCCAGCAGCCCATACACGCCATTGAACACTGAAGCTTTCTTT.

The chain uses TRBV27 and TRBJ2-7; 9 nucleotides align to TRBD1. The junction had 3 bases not matched to a gene; V was cut back by 4 bases and J by 2 bases. Germline V gene data show CDR1 as MNHEY and CDR2 as SMNVEV (reference sequence). The CDR3 contains 14 residues. The CDR3 reads CASSSRQGAYEQYF. CDR3 bases: TGTGCCAGCAGTTCTAGACAGGGGGCCTACGAGCAGTACTTC.

The chain has TRBV7-9 and TRBJ1-2; D is uncertain. CDR1 is SEHNR and CDR2 is FQNEAQ in the germline V gene (reference sequence). CDR3 size: 14 residues. Trimming removed 1 base at V and 3 bases at J, with 9 bases between. This CDR3 is CASSLVAADYGYTF. The CDR3 nucleotides read TGTGCCAGCAGCTTAGTCGCAGCGGACTATGGCTACACCTTC. Drawing the rest from reference TRBV7-9 and TRBJ1-2, the complete variable domain is DTGVSQNPRHKITKRGQNVTFRCDPISEHNRLYWYRQTLGQGPEFLTYFQNEAQLEKSRLLSDRFSAERPKGSFSTLEIQRTEQGDSAMYLCASSLVAADYGYTFGSGTRLTVV.

The chain carries TRBV7-9 and TRBJ1-2; perhaps TRBD1 as D (5 bases). CDR3 length equals 13 residues. V dropped 7 bases and J dropped 4 bases, with 13 bases sitting between them. The germline V gene encodes CDR1 SEHNR and CDR2 FQNEAQ (reference sequence). The DNA of the CDR3 is TGTGCCAGCACACAGGTAGAAAGCTATGGCTACACCTTC. This encodes CASTQVESYGYTF.

The chain uses TRBV6-1 and TRBJ2-7, with D possibly TRBD2 on 6 matching bases. The germline V gene has CDR1 MNHNS and CDR2 SASEGT. Deletions cut 6 bases from V and 6 bases from J, with 15 bases between. The CDR3 has 13 amino acids. For the CDR3, the DNA is TGTGCCAGCAGCCTATCGGAGGGGACCGAGCAGTACTTC. This sequence encodes CASSLSEGTEQYF.

V usage is TRBV19 and J usage is TRBJ2-1; TRBD2 aligns across 9 bases. Germline V gene sequence: CDR1 LNHDA, CDR2 SQIVND (reference sequence). The V segment lost 7 bases and the J segment 4 bases; nucleotides outside the gene matches: 5. This CDR3 is built from 14 residues. The CDR3 coding sequence is TGTGCCAGTAAAACTAGCGGGTCGTACAATGAGCAGTTCTTC. Translation: CASKTSGSYNEQFF.

The chain uses TRBV30 and TRBJ1-4; TRBD1 is a possible D gene (5 bases). Germline loops: CDR1 GTSNPN, CDR2 SVGIG (reference sequence). The CDR3 runs 15 residues. Trimming removed 4 bases at V and 7 bases at J, with 19 bases between. CDR3 bases: TGTGCCTGGACGGACACCCGAAAGGATGGTGAAAAACTGTTTTTT. This gives the protein CAWTDTRKDGEKLFF.